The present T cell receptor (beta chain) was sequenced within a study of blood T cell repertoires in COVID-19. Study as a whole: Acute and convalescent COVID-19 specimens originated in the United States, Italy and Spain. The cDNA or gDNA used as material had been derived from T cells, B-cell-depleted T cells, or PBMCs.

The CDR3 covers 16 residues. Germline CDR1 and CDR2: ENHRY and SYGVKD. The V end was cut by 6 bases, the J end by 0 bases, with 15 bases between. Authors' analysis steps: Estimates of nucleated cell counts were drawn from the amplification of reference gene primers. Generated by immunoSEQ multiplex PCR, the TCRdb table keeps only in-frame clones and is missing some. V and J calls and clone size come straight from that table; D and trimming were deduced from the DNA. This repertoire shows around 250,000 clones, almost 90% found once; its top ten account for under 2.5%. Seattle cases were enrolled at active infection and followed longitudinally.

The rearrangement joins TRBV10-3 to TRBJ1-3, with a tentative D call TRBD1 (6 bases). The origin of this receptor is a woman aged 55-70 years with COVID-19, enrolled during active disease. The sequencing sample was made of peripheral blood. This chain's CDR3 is CAISVSVQGSGNTIYF. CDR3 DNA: TGTGCCATCAGCGTGAGCGTACAGGGCTCTGGAAACACCATATATTTT.